Below are 11 T cell receptor beta chains sequenced from a single sample in a study of cytomegalovirus exposure and HLA in healthy donors. The PCR was carried out with 60 Vbeta primers and 13 Jbeta primers. TCRdb keeps only in-frame clones here, not all; method: immunoSEQ multiplex PCR. The data contain about 160,000 clones, around 84% of them singletons. Sequenced sample: PBMCs. These receptors all stem from a man aged 50 or older in good health and CMV-seropositive.

The chain is built from TRBV20-1 and TRBJ2-7; D remains unclear. The CDR3 runs 11 residues. Germline loops: CDR1 DFQATT, CDR2 SNEGSKA (reference sequence). The V gene lost 5 bases and the J gene lost 1 base, with 6 bases spanning the gap. This chain's CDR3 is CSALESYEQYF. The CDR3 DNA reads TGCAGTGCTCTAGAATCCTACGAGCAGTACTTC.

This chain uses TRBV27 with TRBJ2-7; D might be TRBD1 (5 bases). This CDR3 has 16 amino acids. The V gene's germline CDR1 is MNHEY and CDR2 SMNVEV (reference sequence). V was clipped by 0 bases and J by 0 bases, with 12 bases between them. This CDR3 is CASSLSSPQGSYEQYF. CDR3 bases: TGTGCCAGCAGTTTATCGTCTCCTCAGGGCTCCTACGAGCAGTACTTC.

DNA of the CDR3: TGCGCCAGCAGGAGTCAGGGAGGGAACACTGAAGCTTTCTTT. It codes for CASRSQGGNTEAFF. V and J are TRBV5-1 and TRBJ1-1; D is perhaps TRBD1 (5 bases). From germline, CDR1 is SGHRS and CDR2 YFSETQ. This CDR3 comprises 14 residues. Between the trimmed V and J ends, which lost 5 bases and 1 base, there was a span of 12 bases.

The chain joins TRBV2 to TRBJ2-3; 12 bases are a match to TRBD2. The CDR3 is 17 residues long. CDR1 is SNHLY, CDR2 FYNNEI, per germline. V trimming: 4 bases; J trimming: 7 bases; junction bases outside the gene matches: 12. The DNA of the CDR3 is TGTGCCAGCAGTGTACCGACTAGCGGGAGTCGACTGCATACGCAGTATTTT. It is translated as CASSVPTSGSRLHTQYF.

The chain employs TRBV18 and TRBJ1-2, with a weak D call TRBD1 (5 bases). The V gene lost 3 bases and the J gene lost 3 bases, with 11 bases spanning the gap. Germline values: CDR1 KGHSH, CDR2 LQKENI. CDR3 length: 14 amino acids. The CDR3 is CASSPRGIDYGYTF. The CDR3 DNA is TGTGCCAGCTCACCCCGGGGGATTGACTATGGCTACACCTTC.

The chain links TRBV6-1 to TRBJ2-3; tentative D call: TRBD2 (5 bases). Per germline, CDR1 MNHNS and CDR2 SASEGT. This CDR3 is built from 17 residues. Trimming cost V 0 bases and J 1 base, with 14 bases left between them. The CDR3 DNA is TGTGCCAGCAGTGAAGCCCCGGAGGCGGCGGGCACAGATACGCAGTATTTT. Protein product: CASSEAPEAAGTDTQYF.

Here the CDR3 reads CASPRDRASPLHF. CDR3 in DNA: TGTGCCAGCCCGAGGGACAGGGCTTCACCCCTCCACTTT. V and J are TRBV2 and TRBJ1-6, with 9 bases fitting TRBD1. This CDR3 spans 13 amino acids. Germline V gene data show CDR1 as SNHLY and CDR2 as FYNNEI. The V gene end was trimmed by 8 bases and the J gene end by 9 bases; junction bases not matched to a gene: 5.

The chain joins TRBV6-5 to TRBJ1-1; 10 nucleotides match TRBD1. This CDR3 has 15 amino acids. Per germline, CDR1 MNHEY and CDR2 SVGAGI. After removal of 6 bases from V and 3 bases from J, the junction contained 7 bases not matched to a gene. CDR3 in amino acids: CASRPAGTGDTEAFF. The CDR3 DNA follows: TGTGCCAGCAGGCCTGCAGGGACAGGGGACACTGAAGCTTTCTTT.

This chain links TRBV2 with TRBJ1-2; 10 bases fit TRBD1. This CDR3 has 12 residues. Trimming took 10 bases from V and 8 from J; bases not matched to a gene: 7. Germline V CDR1 and CDR2: SNHLY, FYNNEI. The CDR3 DNA reads TGTGCCAACCGACAGGGGGCGGACGGCTACACCTTC. Protein: CANRQGADGYTF.

This rearrangement joins TRBV5-1 to TRBJ1-3; TRBD1 matches at 11 bases. Per the germline V gene, CDR1 is SGHRS and CDR2 is YFSETQ. CDR3 length: 15 residues. V trimming: 4 bases; J trimming: 2 bases; junction bases outside the gene matches: 2. In DNA, the CDR3 is TGCGCCAGCAGCCCGGGACAGGGGGCTGGAAACACCATATATTTT. This encodes CASSPGQGAGNTIYF.

This clone was observed a single time. The chain uses TRBV6-5 and TRBJ1-2, with a tentative D call TRBD1 (6 bases). The germline V and J ends were trimmed by 7 bases and 8 bases, with 14 bases remaining between them. Germline V gene data show CDR1 as MNHEY and CDR2 as SVGAGI. The CDR3 is 12 residues long. In DNA form, the CDR3 reads TGTGCCAGCACCCAACAGGGAAGCGGCTACACCTTC. The encoded protein is CASTQQGSGYTF.